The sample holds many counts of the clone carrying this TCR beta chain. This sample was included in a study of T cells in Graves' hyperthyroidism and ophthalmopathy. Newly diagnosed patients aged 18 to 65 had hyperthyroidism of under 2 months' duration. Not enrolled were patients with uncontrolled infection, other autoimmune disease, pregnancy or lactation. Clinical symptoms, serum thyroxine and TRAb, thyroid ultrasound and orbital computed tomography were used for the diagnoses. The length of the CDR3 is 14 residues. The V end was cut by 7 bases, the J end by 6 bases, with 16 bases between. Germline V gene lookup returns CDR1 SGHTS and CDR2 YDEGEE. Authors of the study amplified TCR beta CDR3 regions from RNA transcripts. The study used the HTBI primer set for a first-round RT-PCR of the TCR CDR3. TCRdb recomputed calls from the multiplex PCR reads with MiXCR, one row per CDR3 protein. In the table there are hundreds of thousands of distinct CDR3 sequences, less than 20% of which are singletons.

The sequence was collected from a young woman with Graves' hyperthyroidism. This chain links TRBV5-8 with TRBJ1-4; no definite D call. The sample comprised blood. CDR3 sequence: CASCPFMGYEKLFF. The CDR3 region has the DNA TGTGCCAGCTGCCCTTTTATGGGTTATGAAAAACTGTTTTTT.